These T cell receptor beta chains were read from a single sample in a study of blood T cell repertoires in COVID-19. TCRdb's table, derived via immunoSEQ multiplex PCR, lists solely in-frame clones and lacks some. The table shows 310,000 or so clones, with around 90% occurring only once. Sequencing was done on a sample of PBMCs or T cells enriched from blood (not recorded which). The receptors shown here come from a woman in her 30s who had recovered from COVID-19. The CDR3 runs from the conserved cysteine through the conserved F or W. D genes are given only for firm matches. Size is omitted from some rows. Given values are once, few, many or a class for expanded clones.

cdr3_aa cdr3_nt j_call d_call v_call clone_size
CASSLGGGRGNTEAFF TGTGCCAGCAGCTTGGGTGGGGGCAGGGGGAACACTGAAGCTTTCTTT TRBJ1-1 NA TRBV5-6 NA
CASSSGQSYGYTF TGCGCCAGCAGTTCGGGACAGAGCTATGGCTACACCTTC TRBJ1-2 TRBD1 TRBV5-1 NA
CASSWTSYGDTGELFF TGTGCCAGCAGCTGGACTAGTTACGGGGACACCGGGGAGCTGTTTTTT TRBJ2-2 TRBD2 TRBV2 NA
CASSERQRSTDTQYF TGCGCCAGCAGTGAGAGACAGAGGAGCACAGATACGCAGTATTTT TRBJ2-3 NA TRBV10-2 NA
CASSEATDRNGYTF TGTGCCAGCAGTGAGGCGACGGACAGGAATGGCTACACCTTC TRBJ1-2 TRBD1 TRBV25-1 NA
CATATGKDIRNTEAFF TGTGCCACCGCAACCGGGAAAGATATACGAAACACTGAAGCTTTCTTT TRBJ1-1 NA TRBV10-3 few
CASSLADRNYGYTF TGTGCCAGCAGCTTAGCCGACAGAAACTATGGCTACACCTTC TRBJ1-2 NA TRBV7-9 NA
CATSVRDSNQPQHF TGTGCCACCAGTGTCAGGGATAGCAATCAGCCCCAGCATTTT TRBJ1-5 NA TRBV24-1 NA
CSVGLTGQGNQPQHF TGCAGCGTTGGGCTGACGGGACAGGGGAATCAGCCCCAGCATTTT TRBJ1-5 TRBD1 TRBV29-1 NA
CAPLSEQAIMKTGELFF TGTGCCCCCCTAAGTGAACAGGCGATAATGAAAACCGGGGAGCTGTTTTTT TRBJ2-2 NA TRBV15 medium-sized
CAISDSGVVGYTF TGTGCCATCAGTGACTCCGGGGTTGTGGGCTACACCTTC TRBJ1-2 NA TRBV10-3 NA
CASKFPGERGYTF TGTGCCAGCAAATTCCCAGGGGAGAGGGGCTACACCTTC TRBJ1-2 NA TRBV12-3/TRBV12-4 NA
CASSTTSGGQSSGANVLTF TGTGCCAGCTCAACGACTAGCGGGGGCCAATCCTCTGGGGCCAACGTCCTGACTTTC TRBJ2-6 TRBD2 TRBV18 NA
CASSLGRLAGGTEQYF TGTGCCAGCAGCTTAGGAAGGCTAGCGGGGGGCACCGAGCAGTACTTC TRBJ2-7 TRBD2 TRBV7-2 NA
CATNSNPGMNTEAFF TGCGCCACAAATTCCAATCCGGGGATGAACACTGAAGCTTTCTTT TRBJ1-1 NA TRBV10-2 once
CASKKERGTDTQYF TGTGCCAGCAAAAAAGAGCGGGGCACAGATACGCAGTATTTT TRBJ2-3 NA TRBV5-6 NA
CASSARRVAVEGYTF TGTGCCAGCTCAGCGCGCAGGGTCGCCGTCGAAGGCTACACCTTC TRBJ1-2 NA TRBV18 NA
CASSGKGQSYGYTF TGTGCCAGCAGCGGAAAGGGACAGAGCTATGGCTACACCTTC TRBJ1-2 TRBD1 TRBV9 NA
CASSSGQGFMNTEAFF TGCGCCAGCAGCTCAGGACAGGGGTTCATGAACACTGAAGCTTTCTTT TRBJ1-1 TRBD1 TRBV5-1 NA
CASSTGHVKAGELFF TGTGCCAGTAGTACCGGACATGTCAAGGCCGGGGAGCTGTTTTTT TRBJ2-2 NA TRBV19 NA
CASSPTSGIDTQYF TGTGCTAGCAGCCCCACTAGCGGCATAGATACGCAGTATTTT TRBJ2-3 TRBD2 TRBV7-7 NA
CASSPQGRAAMNTEAFF TGTGCCAGCAGCCCCCAGGGCAGAGCAGCAATGAACACTGAAGCTTTCTTT TRBJ1-1 NA TRBV9 once
CASRPDREETQYF TGTGCCAGCAGACCGGACAGGGAGGAGACCCAGTACTTC TRBJ2-5 TRBD1 TRBV5-4 NA
CASSPIAGLVGETQYF TGCGCCAGCAGCCCGATCGCGGGACTAGTGGGGGAGACCCAGTACTTC TRBJ2-5 TRBD2 TRBV4-1 NA
CASSSSGRGYEQYF TGTGCCAGCAGCAGTTCGGGGAGAGGCTACGAGCAGTACTTC TRBJ2-7 NA TRBV5-4 NA
CASSDRPNTGELFF TGTGCCAGCAGCGACAGACCTAACACCGGGGAGCTGTTTTTT TRBJ2-2 NA TRBV2 NA
CSVGLAKNIQYF TGCAGCGTTGGGCTAGCCAAAAACATTCAGTACTTC TRBJ2-4 NA TRBV29-1 once
CACRLGQVVTDTQYF TGTGCCTGCAGACTAGGACAAGTCGTCACAGATACGCAGTATTTT TRBJ2-3 NA TRBV30 NA
CASSLTGYTDTQYF TGCGCCAGCAGCTTAACAGGGTACACAGATACGCAGTATTTT TRBJ2-3 NA TRBV5-1 NA
CAWTREAEKLFF TGTGCCTGGACCCGGGAGGCGGAAAAACTGTTTTTT TRBJ1-4 NA TRBV30 few
CSVVGGTEAFF TGCAGCGTTGTTGGGGGGACTGAAGCTTTCTTT TRBJ1-1 NA TRBV29-1 NA
CASSWQGSDTQYF TGCGCCAGCAGCTGGCAGGGTTCCGATACGCAGTATTTT TRBJ2-3 NA TRBV5-1 NA
CASSQEFAGANVLTF TGCGCCAGCAGCCAAGAGTTTGCGGGGGCCAACGTCCTGACTTTC TRBJ2-6 NA TRBV4-1 NA
CAWSVQVPYEQYF TGTGCCTGGAGTGTACAGGTTCCCTACGAGCAGTACTTC TRBJ2-7 NA TRBV30 once
CASSQAGGGTGELFF TGCGCCAGCAGCCAAGCTGGGGGCGGCACCGGGGAGCTGTTTTTT TRBJ2-2 NA TRBV4-1 NA
CASSEDTTPTDTQYF TGTGCCAGCAGCGAGGACACTACCCCCACAGATACGCAGTATTTT TRBJ2-3 NA TRBV6-4 NA
CASSGQGSIPNTEAFF TGTGCCAGTAGCGGACAGGGGAGTATCCCGAACACTGAAGCTTTCTTT TRBJ1-1 TRBD1 TRBV19 NA
CASSPLSGNGELFF TGTGCCAGCTCACCTCTCAGTGGTAACGGGGAGCTGTTTTTT TRBJ2-2 NA TRBV18 NA
CASRIAPENTEAFF TGTGCCAGCAGAATAGCACCGGAGAACACTGAAGCTTTCTTT TRBJ1-1 NA TRBV7-3 NA
CASSYSGQGFAEQYF TGTGCCAGCAGCTACTCGGGACAGGGGTTTGCCGAGCAGTACTTC TRBJ2-7 TRBD1 TRBV6-5 NA
CASSEGAGTATDTQYF TGTGCCAGCAGTGAGGGGGCGGGGACAGCGACAGATACGCAGTATTTT TRBJ2-3 NA TRBV2 NA
CASGLGQGNYGYTF TGTGCTAGTGGTTTGGGGCAGGGAAACTATGGCTACACCTTC TRBJ1-2 NA TRBV12-5 NA
CASSGGVHNEQFF TGTGCCAGTAGTGGAGGGGTACACAATGAGCAGTTCTTC TRBJ2-1 NA TRBV19 NA
CASSYGGTGYEQYF TGTGCCAGCAGTTACGGTGGTACCGGGTACGAGCAGTACTTC TRBJ2-7 NA TRBV6-5 NA
CASSLEAGGSQETQYF TGCGCCAGCAGCTTGGAAGCGGGGGGTAGCCAAGAGACCCAGTACTTC TRBJ2-5 TRBD2 TRBV5-1 NA
CASSSGRDSYGYTF TGTGCCAGCAGCTCCGGACGGGATTCCTATGGCTACACCTTC TRBJ1-2 NA TRBV7-9 NA
CASSLVLGTYGYTF TGTGCCAGCAGCTTAGTCTTGGGCACCTATGGCTACACCTTC TRBJ1-2 NA TRBV11-2 NA
CASSPTDTQYF TGTGCCAGCAGCCCTACAGATACGCAGTATTTT TRBJ2-3 NA TRBV11-2 NA
CASSQDRVSQPQHF TGTGCCAGCAGCCAAGATCGGGTGAGTCAGCCCCAGCATTTT TRBJ1-5 NA TRBV3-1/TRBV3-2 few
CASSARPAGETQYF TGTGCCAGCAGCGCTAGACCAGCGGGGGAGACCCAGTACTTC TRBJ2-5 TRBD2 TRBV9 NA
CASSVSPSETPSPVHEQYF TGTGCCAGCAGCGTGAGCCCCTCTGAGACACCAAGCCCTGTTCACGAGCAGTACTTC TRBJ2-7 NA TRBV9 NA
CASSTQDDYGYTF TGTGCCAGCAGTACACAAGATGACTATGGCTACACCTTC TRBJ1-2 NA TRBV6-5 NA
CASSLGISNYGYTF TGTGCCAGCAGCTTAGGTATCTCCAACTATGGCTACACCTTC TRBJ1-2 NA TRBV7-2 NA
CASSRATGFANEKLFF TGCGCCAGCAGCCGCGCAACCGGGTTCGCTAATGAAAAACTGTTTTTT TRBJ1-4 NA TRBV5-1 NA
CAISPGQGVGYTF TGTGCCATCAGTCCAGGACAGGGCGTAGGCTACACCTTC TRBJ1-2 TRBD1 TRBV10-3 NA
CSVPNRDRSSEQYF TGCAGCGTCCCTAACCGGGACAGATCGTCCGAGCAGTACTTC TRBJ2-7 TRBD1 TRBV29-1 NA
CASSDPWGPNEKLFF TGTGCCAGCAGTGACCCATGGGGCCCGAATGAAAAACTGTTTTTT TRBJ1-4 NA TRBV2 many